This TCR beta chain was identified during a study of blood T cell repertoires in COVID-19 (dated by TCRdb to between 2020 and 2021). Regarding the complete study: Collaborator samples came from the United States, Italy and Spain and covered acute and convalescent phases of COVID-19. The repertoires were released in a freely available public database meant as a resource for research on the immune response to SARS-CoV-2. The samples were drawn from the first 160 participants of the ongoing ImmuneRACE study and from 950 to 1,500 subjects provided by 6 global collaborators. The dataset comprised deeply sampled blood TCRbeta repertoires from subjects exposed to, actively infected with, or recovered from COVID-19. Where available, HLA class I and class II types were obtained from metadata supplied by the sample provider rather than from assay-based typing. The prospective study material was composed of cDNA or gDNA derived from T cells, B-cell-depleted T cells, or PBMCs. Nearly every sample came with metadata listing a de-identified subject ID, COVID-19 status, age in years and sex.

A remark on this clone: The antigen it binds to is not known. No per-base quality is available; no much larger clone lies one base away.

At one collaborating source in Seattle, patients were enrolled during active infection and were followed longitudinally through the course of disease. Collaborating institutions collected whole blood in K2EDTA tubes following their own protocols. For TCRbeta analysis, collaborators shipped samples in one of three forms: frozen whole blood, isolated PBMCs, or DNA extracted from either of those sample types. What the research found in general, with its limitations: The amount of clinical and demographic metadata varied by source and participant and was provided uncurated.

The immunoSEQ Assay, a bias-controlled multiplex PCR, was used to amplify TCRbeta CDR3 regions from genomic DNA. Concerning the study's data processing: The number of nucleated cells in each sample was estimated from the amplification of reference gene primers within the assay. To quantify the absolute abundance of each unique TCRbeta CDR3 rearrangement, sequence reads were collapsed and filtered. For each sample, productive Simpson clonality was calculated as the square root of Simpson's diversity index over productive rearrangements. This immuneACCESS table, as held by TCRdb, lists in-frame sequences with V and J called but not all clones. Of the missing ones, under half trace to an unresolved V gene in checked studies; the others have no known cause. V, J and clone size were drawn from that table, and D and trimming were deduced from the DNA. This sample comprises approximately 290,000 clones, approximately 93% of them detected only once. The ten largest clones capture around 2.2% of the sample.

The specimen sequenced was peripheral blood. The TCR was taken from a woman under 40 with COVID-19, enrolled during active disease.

The CDR3 in this case is CASSLNAGTEAFF. The bases read TGTGCCAGCAGTCTAAACGCCGGGACAGAAGCTTTCTTT. Recombination linked TRBV12-3 or TRBV12-4 to TRBJ1-1; perhaps TRBD1 is the D gene, with 6 bases matching. Inclusive of the bounding cysteine and phenylalanine, the CDR3 is 13 residues long. Only CDR3 DNA is held: 39 bases, read in frame from base 1. V is clipped by 5 bases and J by 8 bases, and the sequence between their germline boundaries is 15 bases long.